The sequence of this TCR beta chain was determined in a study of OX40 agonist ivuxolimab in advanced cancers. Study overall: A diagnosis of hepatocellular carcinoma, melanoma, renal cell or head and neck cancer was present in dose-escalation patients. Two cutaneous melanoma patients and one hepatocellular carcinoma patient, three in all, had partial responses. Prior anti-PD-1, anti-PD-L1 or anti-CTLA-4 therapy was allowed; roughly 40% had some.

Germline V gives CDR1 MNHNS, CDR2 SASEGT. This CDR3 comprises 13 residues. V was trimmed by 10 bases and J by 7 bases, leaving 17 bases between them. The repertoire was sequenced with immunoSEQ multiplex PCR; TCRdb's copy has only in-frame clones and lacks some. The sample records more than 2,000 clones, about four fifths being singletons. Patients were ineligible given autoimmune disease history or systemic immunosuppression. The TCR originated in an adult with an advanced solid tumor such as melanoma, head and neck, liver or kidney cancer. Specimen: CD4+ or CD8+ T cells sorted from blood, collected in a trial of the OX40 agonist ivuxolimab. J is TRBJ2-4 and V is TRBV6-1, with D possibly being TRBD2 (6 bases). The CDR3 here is CATLREEGNIQYF. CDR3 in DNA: TGTGCCACCCTTAGGGAGGAGGGGAACATTCAGTACTTC.